This T cell receptor beta chain appears in the sequencing data of a study of glioma-infiltrating T cells. Points from the study as a whole: Non-neoplastic patients had below-expected tissue-blood divergence, while all gliomas exceeded expectation.

As regards this clonotype: Its antigen is still unknown. One base away lies a much larger clone, so this may be a sequencing read error.

Amplification of TCR alpha and beta CDR3 regions from RNA used iRepertoire nested multiplex PCR. Tissue mRNA or PBMC total RNA, about 90-400 ng, went into one-step reverse transcription and amplification. In TCRdb, the multiplex PCR reads were re-called with MiXCR into one record per CDR3 protein. The repertoire holds about 130,000 distinct CDR3 sequences, with roughly 25% as singletons. The CDR3 is made up of 15 amino acids. Per the germline V gene, CDR1 is DFQATT and CDR2 is SNEGSKA (reference sequence). This sequence joins TRBV20-1 and TRBJ2-1, with 7 positions matching TRBD2. This TCR came from a human donor with low-grade glioma or glioblastoma, undergoing nonglioma brain surgery, or in good health (not recorded which). Specimen: glioma tissue, nonneoplastic brain tissue, or PBMCs (not recorded which). The CDR3 region has the DNA TGCAGTTCTAGTTCCCCTAGCGGTTCCTACAATGAGCAGTTCTTC. This sequence encodes CSSSSPSGSYNEQFF.